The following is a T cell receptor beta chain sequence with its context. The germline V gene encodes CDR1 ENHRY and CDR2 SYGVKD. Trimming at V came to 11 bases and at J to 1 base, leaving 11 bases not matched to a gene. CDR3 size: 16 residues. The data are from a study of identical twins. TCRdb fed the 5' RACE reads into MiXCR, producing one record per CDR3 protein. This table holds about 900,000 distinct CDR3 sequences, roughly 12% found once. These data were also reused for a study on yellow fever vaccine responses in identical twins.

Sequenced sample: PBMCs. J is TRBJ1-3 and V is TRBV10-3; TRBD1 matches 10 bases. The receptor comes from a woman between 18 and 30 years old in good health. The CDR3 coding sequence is TGTGCCGGCCGGGACAGGGGTGATCTTTCTGGAAACACCATATATTTT. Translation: CAGRDRGDLSGNTIYF.